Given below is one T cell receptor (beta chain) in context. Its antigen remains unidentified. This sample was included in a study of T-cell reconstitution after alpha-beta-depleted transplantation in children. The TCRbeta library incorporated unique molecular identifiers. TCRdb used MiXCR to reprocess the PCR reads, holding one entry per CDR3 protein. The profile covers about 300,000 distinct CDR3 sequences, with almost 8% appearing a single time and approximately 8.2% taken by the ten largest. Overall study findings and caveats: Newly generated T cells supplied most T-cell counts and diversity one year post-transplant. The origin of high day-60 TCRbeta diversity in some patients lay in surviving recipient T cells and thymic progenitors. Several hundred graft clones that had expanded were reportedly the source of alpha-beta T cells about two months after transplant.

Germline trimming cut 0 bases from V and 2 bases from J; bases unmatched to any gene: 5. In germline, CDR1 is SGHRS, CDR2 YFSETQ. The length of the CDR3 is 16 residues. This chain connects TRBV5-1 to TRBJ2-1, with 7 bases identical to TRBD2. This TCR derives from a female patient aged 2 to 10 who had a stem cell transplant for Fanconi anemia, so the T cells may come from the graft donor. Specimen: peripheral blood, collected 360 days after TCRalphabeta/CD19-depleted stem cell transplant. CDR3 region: CASSLVAGRTYNEQFF. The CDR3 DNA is TGCGCCAGCAGCTTGGTAGCGGGTAGGACCTACAATGAGCAGTTCTTC.